These 13 T cell receptor beta chains were all obtained from the same sample, sequenced in a study of T cells after yellow fever vaccination. MiXCR was run by TCRdb on the 5' RACE reads, yielding one entry per CDR3 protein. The table lists hundreds of thousands of distinct CDR3 sequences, 6% to 8% of them singletons. This specimen was PBMCs, taken 5 days after the yellow fever booster vaccination. The receptors originated from a man aged 25-45 years who received the YFV17D yellow fever vaccine.

This clonotype was seen more than once but under ten times. The V and J genes are TRBV20-1 and TRBJ2-1, with D perhaps TRBD1 or TRBD2 (5 bases each). Trimming shortened V by 5 bases and J by 12 bases, and 14 bases separated the two germline ends. Per the germline V gene, CDR1 is DFQATT and CDR2 is SNEGSKA (reference sequence). The CDR3 is made up of 11 amino acids. The CDR3 region has the DNA TGCAGTGCTCCAGACTCTGGGGGGCAGTTCTTC. It translates to CSAPDSGGQFF.

V gene TRBV11-2 combines with J gene TRBJ2-7, with a weak D call TRBD2 (6 bases). The CDR3 covers 15 residues. V lost 1 base and J 2 bases, leaving 12 bases between the germline ends. Germline CDR1 SGHAT, CDR2 FQNNGV. CDR3 region: CASSLGRDSTYEQYF. The CDR3, as DNA: TGTGCCAGCAGCTTAGGTAGGGACTCCACCTACGAGCAGTACTTC. Based on the CDR3 plus reference TRBV11-2 and TRBJ2-7, the full variable domain is EAGVAQSPRYKIIEKRQSVAFWCNPISGHATLYWYQQILGQGPKLLIQFQNNGVVDDSQLPKDRFSAERLKGVDSTLKIQPAKLEDSAVYLCASSLGRDSTYEQYFGPGTRLTVT.

In this sample, this clonotype turned up many times. Here the CDR3 reads CASRPLYGTGNTEAFF. In nucleotides, the CDR3 is TGCGCCAGCAGACCGCTATACGGGACAGGGAACACTGAAGCTTTCTTT. The rearrangement joins TRBV5-1 to TRBJ1-1, with 8 bases identical to TRBD1. This CDR3 contains 16 residues. Germline V gives CDR1 SGHRS, CDR2 YFSETQ. J lost 1 base, V lost 5 bases, and 10 bases had no gene match.

The V gene is TRBV7-2, the J gene TRBJ2-3; D may be TRBD2 (6 bases). Germline CDR1 SGHTA, CDR2 FQGNSA. The CDR3 contains 15 residues. V lost 8 bases and J lost 4, with 19 bases in between. CDR3 nucleotides: TGTGCCAGCGTGGGGGGAACCGGGGCAGCAGATACGCAGTATTTT. Amino acid sequence: CASVGGTGAADTQYF.

Many counts were recorded for this clonotype. The genes are TRBV5-1 and TRBJ2-7; D ambiguous. Trimming took 0 bases from V and 2 from J, leaving 12 bases between them. The germline gives CDR1 SGHRS, CDR2 YFSETQ. The CDR3 loop spans 15 amino acids. CDR3 loop: CASSLDLWVAYEQYF. The CDR3 DNA is TGCGCCAGCAGCTTGGACCTCTGGGTGGCCTACGAGCAGTACTTC.

V gene TRBV5-4 combines with J gene TRBJ2-7; D is perhaps TRBD1 or TRBD2 (5 bases each). Trimming removed 2 bases at V and 3 bases at J, with 12 bases between. This CDR3 has 14 amino acids. Looked up from germline, CDR1 is SGHNT and CDR2 is YYREEE (reference sequence). The CDR3 spells CASSLGREIYEQYF. The CDR3 region has the DNA TGTGCCAGCAGCTTAGGCAGGGAGATCTACGAGCAGTACTTC.

This clonotype was observed many times. The genes are TRBV14 and TRBJ2-3, with 7 bases aligning to TRBD1. There are 15 residues in the CDR3. With 4 bases clipped from V and 2 bases from J, the junction kept 6 bases outside the gene matches. The V gene's germline CDR1 is SGHDN and CDR2 FVKESK. DNA of the CDR3: TGTGCCAGCAGCCTGGACAGGCGGGCCACAGATACGCAGTATTTT. Encoded protein: CASSLDRRATDTQYF.

This clonotype was seen ten or more times. The genes are TRBV7-2 and TRBJ2-1; D might be TRBD2 (6 bases). CDR3 length equals 14 residues. Germline V gene lookup returns CDR1 SGHTA and CDR2 FQGNSA. Deletions cut 7 bases from V and 7 bases from J, with 17 bases between. The DNA of the CDR3 is TGTGCCAGCACCCCTGATGGGGGGTGGAATGAGCAGTTCTTC. This codes for CASTPDGGWNEQFF.

This clonotype was counted ten times or more. The chain carries TRBV4-2 and TRBJ2-3, with D uncertain. Germline V lookup: CDR1 LGHNA, CDR2 YNFKEQ. Trimming left V 4 bases short and J 3 bases short, with 23 bases between. The CDR3 contains 18 residues. The CDR3 sequence is CASSPRQATMEGTDTQYF. Written as DNA, the CDR3 is TGTGCCAGCAGCCCCCGGCAGGCCACCATGGAAGGGACAGATACGCAGTATTTT.

This clonotype was seen a few times. The chain joins TRBV11-2 to TRBJ2-5; no reliable D call. The CDR3 has 18 residues. The ends were cut back, 3 bases at V and 1 base at J, with 21 bases in the middle. CDR1 is SGHAT, CDR2 FQNNGV, per germline. The CDR3 region has the DNA TGTGCCAGCAGCTTCCTGACTCAACACGAAAAATTCCAAGAGACCCAGTACTTC. Amino acids: CASSFLTQHEKFQETQYF.

This chain uses TRBV28 with TRBJ2-3, with 10 bases aligning to TRBD2. V dropped 5 bases and J dropped 1; count of bases not matched to a gene: 6. The CDR3 totals 16 residues. Germline-derived CDR1 and CDR2 are MDHEN and SYDVKM. Written as DNA, the CDR3 is TGTGCCAGCAGTCCACTAGCGGGAATCGGCACAGATACGCAGTATTTT. Amino acids: CASSPLAGIGTDTQYF.

V and J are TRBV9 and TRBJ2-5; TRBD2 matches at 11 bases. CDR3 length: 15 amino acids. V gave up 0 bases and J gave up 5 bases; unmatched junction bases: 3. Per germline, CDR1 SGDLS and CDR2 YYNGEE. In DNA, the CDR3 is TGTGCCAGCAGCGTAGGTCCTAGCGGGAGGGAGACCCAGTACTTC. It yields the protein CASSVGPSGRETQYF.

This clonotype was seen repeatedly, ten times or more. The rearrangement links TRBV28 to TRBJ2-4; D is undetermined. Germline CDR1 reads MDHEN; CDR2 reads SYDVKM. The CDR3 runs to 14 residues. The V and J ends lost 6 bases and 1 base respectively, with 10 bases between them. The CDR3 sequence: CASRPPGAKNIQYF. CDR3 coding DNA: TGTGCCAGCAGACCCCCAGGTGCCAAAAACATTCAGTACTTC.